The present entry profiles one T cell receptor beta chain with its context. The data stem from a study of siplizumab effects on memory and regulatory T cells. This CDR3 is built from 19 residues. The trim removed 1 base at V and 5 bases at J, leaving 16 bases unmatched. Looked up from germline, CDR1 is SGHAT and CDR2 is FQDESV (reference sequence). Assay used: immunoSEQ multiplex PCR; TCRdb lists only in-frame clones, some missing. The data contain some 97,000 clones, around 92% of them singletons. Sequences were obtained from Tregs sorted from blood. This receptor was identified in a human donor in good health. The chain is built from TRBV11-1 and TRBJ1-5; 8 bases match TRBD1. The chain's CDR3 is CASSLVLGTGTMYHQPQHF. CDR3 bases: TGTGCCAGCAGCTTAGTTCTGGGGACAGGTACTATGTATCATCAGCCCCAGCATTTT. The entire variable domain, with the rest obtained from reference TRBV11-1 and TRBJ1-5, is as follows: EAEVAQSPRYKITEKSQAVAFWCDPISGHATLYWYRQILGQGPELLVQFQDESVVDDSQLPKDRFSAERLKGVDSTLKIQPAELGDSAMYLCASSLVLGTGTMYHQPQHFGDGTRLSIL.